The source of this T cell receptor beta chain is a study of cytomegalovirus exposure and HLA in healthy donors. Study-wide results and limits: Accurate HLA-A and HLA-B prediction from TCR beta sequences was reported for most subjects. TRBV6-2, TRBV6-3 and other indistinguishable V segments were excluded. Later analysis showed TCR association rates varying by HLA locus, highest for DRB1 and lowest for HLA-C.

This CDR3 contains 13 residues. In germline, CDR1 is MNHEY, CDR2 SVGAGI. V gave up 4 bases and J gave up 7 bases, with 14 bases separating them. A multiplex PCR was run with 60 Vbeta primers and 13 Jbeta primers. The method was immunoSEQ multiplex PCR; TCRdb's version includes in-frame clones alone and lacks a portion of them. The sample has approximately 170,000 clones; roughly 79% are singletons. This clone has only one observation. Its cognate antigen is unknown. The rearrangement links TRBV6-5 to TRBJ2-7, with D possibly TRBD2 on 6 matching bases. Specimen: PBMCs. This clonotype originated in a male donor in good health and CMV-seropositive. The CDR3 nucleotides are TGTGCCAGCAGTTCCGGTCCGGCGGGAGAGCAGTACTTC. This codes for CASSSGPAGEQYF.